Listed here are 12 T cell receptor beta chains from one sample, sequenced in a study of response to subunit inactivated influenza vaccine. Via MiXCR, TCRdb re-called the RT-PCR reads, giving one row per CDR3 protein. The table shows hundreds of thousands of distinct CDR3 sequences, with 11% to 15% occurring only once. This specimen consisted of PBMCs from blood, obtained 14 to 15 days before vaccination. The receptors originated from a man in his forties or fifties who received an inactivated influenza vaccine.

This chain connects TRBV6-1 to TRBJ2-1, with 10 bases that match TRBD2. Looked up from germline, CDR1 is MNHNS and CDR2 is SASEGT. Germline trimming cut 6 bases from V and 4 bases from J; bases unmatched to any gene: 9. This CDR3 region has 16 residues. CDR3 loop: CASSIIRTSGYNEQFF. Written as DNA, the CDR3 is TGTGCCAGCAGCATAATTCGGACTAGCGGATACAATGAGCAGTTCTTC.

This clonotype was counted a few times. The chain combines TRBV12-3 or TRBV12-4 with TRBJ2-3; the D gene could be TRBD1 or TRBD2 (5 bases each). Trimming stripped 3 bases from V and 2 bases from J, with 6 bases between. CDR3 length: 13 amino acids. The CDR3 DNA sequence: TGTGCCAGCAGTTTCGGGGCCACAGATACGCAGTATTTT. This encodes CASSFGATDTQYF.

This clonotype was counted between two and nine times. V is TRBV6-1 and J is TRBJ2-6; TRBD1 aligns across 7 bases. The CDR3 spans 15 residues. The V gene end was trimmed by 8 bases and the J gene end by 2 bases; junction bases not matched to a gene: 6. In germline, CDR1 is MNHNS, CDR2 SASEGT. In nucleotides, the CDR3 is TGTGCCAGCTCGGCCGGGACAGCTGGGGCCAACGTCCTGACTTTC. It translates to CASSAGTAGANVLTF.

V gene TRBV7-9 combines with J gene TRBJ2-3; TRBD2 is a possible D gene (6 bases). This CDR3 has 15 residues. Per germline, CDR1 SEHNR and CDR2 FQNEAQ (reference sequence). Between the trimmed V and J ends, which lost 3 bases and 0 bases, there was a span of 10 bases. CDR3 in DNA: TGTGCCAGCAGCTTCACGGAGGGAAGCACAGATACGCAGTATTTT. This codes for CASSFTEGSTDTQYF.

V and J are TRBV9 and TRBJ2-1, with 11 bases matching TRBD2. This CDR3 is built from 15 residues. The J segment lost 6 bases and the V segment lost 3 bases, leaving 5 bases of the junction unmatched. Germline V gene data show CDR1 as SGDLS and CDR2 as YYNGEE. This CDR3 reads CASSDSGGASNEQFF. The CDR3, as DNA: TGTGCCAGCAGCGATAGCGGGGGGGCCTCCAATGAGCAGTTCTTC.

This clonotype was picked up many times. CDR3 bases: TGCGCCAGCAGCGCGTCAGGGGCCCCCTCGGAGACCCAGTACTTC. Translating gives CASSASGAPSETQYF. The chain joins TRBV5-1 to TRBJ2-5; TRBD1 might be the D (6 bases). The V end was cut by 4 bases, the J end by 5 bases, with 18 bases between. The germline CDR1 and CDR2 sequences are SGHRS and YFSETQ. The length of the CDR3 is 15 residues.

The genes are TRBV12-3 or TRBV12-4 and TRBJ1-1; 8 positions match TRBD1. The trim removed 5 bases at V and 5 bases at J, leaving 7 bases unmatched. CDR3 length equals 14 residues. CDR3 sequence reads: CASSNRGGTTEAFF. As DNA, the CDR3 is TGTGCCAGCAGTAACAGGGGGGGGACAACTGAAGCTTTCTTT.

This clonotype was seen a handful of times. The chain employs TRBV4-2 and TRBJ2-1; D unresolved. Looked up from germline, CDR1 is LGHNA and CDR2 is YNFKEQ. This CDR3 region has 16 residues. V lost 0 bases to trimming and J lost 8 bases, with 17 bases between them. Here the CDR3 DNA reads TGTGCCAGCAGCCAAGATTGGGCCACCGGCTCCGATGAGCAGTTCTTC. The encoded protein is CASSQDWATGSDEQFF.

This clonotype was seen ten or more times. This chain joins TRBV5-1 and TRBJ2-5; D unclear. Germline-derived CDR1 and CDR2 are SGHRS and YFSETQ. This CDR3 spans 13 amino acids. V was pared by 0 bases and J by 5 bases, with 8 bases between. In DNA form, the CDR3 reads TGCGCCAGCAGCTTGGGTATACGGGAGACCCAGTACTTC. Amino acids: CASSLGIRETQYF.

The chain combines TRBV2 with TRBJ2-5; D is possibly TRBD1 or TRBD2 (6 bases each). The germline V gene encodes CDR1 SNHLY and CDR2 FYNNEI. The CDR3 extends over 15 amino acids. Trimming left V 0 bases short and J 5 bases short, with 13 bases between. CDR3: CASSEASGAGETQYF. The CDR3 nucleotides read TGTGCCAGCAGTGAAGCGTCGGGGGCTGGGGAGACCCAGTACTTC.

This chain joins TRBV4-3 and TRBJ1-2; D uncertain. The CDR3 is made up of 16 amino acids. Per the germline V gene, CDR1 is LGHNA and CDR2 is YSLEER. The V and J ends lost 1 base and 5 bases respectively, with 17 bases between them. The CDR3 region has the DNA TGCGCCAGCAGCCAAGGTGAAGGCCGCCTCGATTATGGCTACACCTTC. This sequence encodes CASSQGEGRLDYGYTF.

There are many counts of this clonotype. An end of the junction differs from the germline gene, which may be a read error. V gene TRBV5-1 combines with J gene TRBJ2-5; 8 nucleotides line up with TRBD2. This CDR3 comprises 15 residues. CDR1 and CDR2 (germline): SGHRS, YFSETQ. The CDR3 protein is CASSLVTGGQETQYF. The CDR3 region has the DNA TGTGCCAGCAGCTTGGTTACGGGAGGGCAAGAGACCCAGTACTTC.